Detailed here is one T cell receptor beta chain. Documented treatment: over 15 received Ad26.COV2.S at low or high dose, single or two shots; 5 received placebo; per-sample allocation not given. Material that was analyzed had been drawn on day 63 after the first vaccine or placebo injection. Data came from immunoSEQ multiplex PCR; TCRdb stores just in-frame clones and leaves some out. This table has some 390,000 clones, around nine tenths appearing once. The data were taken from a study of Ad26.COV2.S vaccination and SARS-CoV-2 variants. The origin of this receptor is a person aged 18-65 years who received the Ad26.COV2.S COVID-19 vaccine or a placebo. Material: peripheral blood, obtained in a trial of Ad26.COV2.S vaccine versus placebo.

In DNA, the CDR3 is TGTGCCAGCAGAAGCGGGGGGTTGAATGAGCAGTTCTTC. Translated: CASRSGGLNEQFF. The chain links TRBV6-6 to TRBJ2-1; 9 bases are shared with TRBD2. The V segment lost 6 bases and the J segment 7 bases; nucleotides outside the gene matches: 4. Germline V gives CDR1 MNHNY, CDR2 SVGAGI (reference sequence). The CDR3 totals 13 residues.